What follows describes a single T cell receptor (beta chain). TCRdb re-derived calls from the 5' RACE reads in MiXCR, one entry per CDR3 protein. This table has about 210,000 distinct CDR3 sequences, approximately 6.8% appearing once. This record belongs to a study of T cells after yellow fever vaccination. Germline V gene data show CDR1 as SGHTA and CDR2 as FQGNSA. The V and J ends lost 2 bases and 5 bases respectively, with 13 bases between them. The CDR3 runs to 14 residues. The specimen comprised CD4+ T cells sorted from PBMCs, sampled on the day of the yellow fever booster vaccination. The sequence was collected from a man aged 30-40 years who received the YFV17D yellow fever vaccine. V and J are TRBV7-2 and TRBJ2-7, with D possibly TRBD2 on 6 matching bases. The CDR3 region has the DNA TGTGCCAGCAGCTTAATCGCGTCGGGGGACGAGCAGTACTTC. Translated, it gives CASSLIASGDEQYF.